This T cell receptor (beta chain) is from a study of T cells in Graves' hyperthyroidism and ophthalmopathy. Trimming cost V 5 bases and J 2 bases, with 15 bases left between them. The germline gives CDR1 SEHNR, CDR2 FQNEAQ (reference sequence). The CDR3 runs to 15 residues. The study, taken as a whole, reports: Blood also showed most of the thyroid clonotypes that were expanded above 0.001.

Comment on this clonotype: What it binds is unknown.

The investigators amplified TCR beta CDR3 regions from RNA transcripts. Initially, a first-round RT-PCR of the TCR CDR3 employed the HTBI primer set. TCRdb processed the multiplex PCR reads anew with MiXCR; each CDR3 protein has one entry. This sample has about 640,000 distinct CDR3 sequences; 20% occur once, and the top ten carry 30% to 40%. Researchers barred patients who had uncontrolled infection, other autoimmune disease, pregnancy or lactation. Cells are PBMCs isolated from 10 ml of fresh blood. Sequences were obtained from blood. This sequence originates from a man aged 30-40 years with Graves' ophthalmopathy. The rearrangement joins TRBV7-9 to TRBJ2-5, with D possibly TRBD1 on 6 matching bases. CDR3 DNA sequence: TGTGCCAGCAGCCCTCTCGGGACACCTCAAGAGACCCAGTACTTC. It codes for CASSPLGTPQETQYF.